Reported below is one TCR beta chain. This clonotype was seen a few times. Its antigen target is currently unknown. The sample holds no much larger clone one base away, and base qualities are not on file. The treatment or condition label, as the study defines it: allogeneic hematopoietic cell transplantation with graft depleted of TCRalphabeta T cells and CD19 B cells. The transplant recipients were children given TCRalphabeta/CD19-depleted allogeneic hematopoietic cell grafts. The CDR3, cysteine through phenylalanine, is 13 amino acids long. Of all the DNA, just the CDR3 is kept, 39 bases in frame from base 1. The germline V gene (reference sequence) sets CDR1 to LNHNV and CDR2 to YYDKDF. The junction shows trimming of 8 bases on V and 4 bases on J, and the gene matches do not reach 6 bases of it. The data belong to a study of T-cell reconstitution after alpha-beta-depleted transplantation in children (TCRdb year 2016). In the study overall: T-cell immune reconstitution after TCRalphabeta/CD19-depleted allogeneic hematopoietic cell transplantation in children was quantitatively tracked in the study by means of TCR repertoire profiling. Points the paper makes about the study in general: In some patients, high TCRbeta diversity at day 60 was attributed to recipient T cells and intrathymic progenitors that had survived conditioning. Over the following months the frequencies of hyperexpanded clones went down, and after one year T-cell counts and TCRbeta diversity were mostly credited to newly produced T cells. About two months after transplant, the apparently early recovery of alphabetaT-cell counts reportedly depended on just several hundred clones that had expanded rapidly and came from non-depleted graft cells.

Library generation was performed with PCR. The instrument was an Illumina HiSeq 2500. To normalize quantification of the TCRbeta repertoire, the TCR libraries were built with molecular barcoding that relied on unique molecular identifiers. The public reads were reanalyzed by TCRdb: fastp trimming at Q25, MiXCR alignment, in-frame beta chains only. Each record represents a unique CDR3 protein, reported with the most common genes and DNA among its rows. Here the sample has hundreds of thousands of distinct CDR3 sequences; more than 20% occur a single time. The leading ten clones occupy around an eighth of the sample.

The origin of this receptor is a boy under two years old who had a stem cell transplant for acute myeloid leukemia, so the T cells may come from the graft donor. Sequencing used PBMCs, mostly from graft donor cells, obtained 360 days after TCRalphabeta/CD19-depleted stem cell transplant. The V and J segments used are TRBV15 and TRBJ1-1; 8 middle bases align to TRBD1. The CDR3 has the sequence CATDRGNATEAFF. At the DNA level, the sequence is TGTGCCACCGACAGGGGCAACGCCACTGAAGCTTTCTTT. Outside the CDR3, residues come from the reference TRBV15 and TRBJ1-1 proteins, so the full variable domain is: DAMVIQNPRYQVTQFGKPVTLSCSQTLNHNVMYWYQQKSSQAPKLLFHYYDKDFNNEADTPDNFQSRRPNTSFCFLDIRSPGLGDTAMYLCATDRGNATEAFFGQGTRLTVV.